A single sample is the source of the 3 T cell receptor beta chains below, sequenced in a study of blood T cell repertoires in COVID-19. The protocol was immunoSEQ multiplex PCR, while the TCRdb copy is restricted to in-frame clones and leaves out a portion. Found here are some 320,000 clones, about nine tenths of them singletons; the top ten hold around 10%. The specimen was peripheral blood. The source of these receptors is a woman between 25 and 40 years old with COVID-19, enrolled during active disease.

The rearrangement joins TRBV10-1 to TRBJ2-1; 8 nucleotides align to TRBD2. CDR3 length: 14 residues. V dropped 3 bases and J dropped 5; count of bases not matched to a gene: 3. CDR1 is WNHNN and CDR2 is SYGVQD in the germline V gene (reference sequence). Written as DNA, the CDR3 is TGCGCCAGCAGTGAACCGGGGGGGAACAATGAGCAGTTCTTC. Protein: CASSEPGGNNEQFF.

This clone was counted a single time. The V and J genes are TRBV6-5 and TRBJ2-1; 9 bases agree with TRBD1. Germline V gene sequence: CDR1 MNHEY, CDR2 SVGAGI. The V segment lost 6 bases and the J segment 4 bases; nucleotides outside the gene matches: 10. The CDR3 extends over 16 amino acids. The CDR3 protein is CASRYTGQGRYNEQFF. The DNA of the CDR3 is TGTGCCAGCAGATACACTGGACAGGGGAGGTACAATGAGCAGTTCTTC.

The CDR3 is CASSITRAVDTQYF. Here the CDR3 DNA reads TGTGCCAGTAGTATTACTAGAGCGGTGGATACGCAGTATTTT. J is TRBJ2-3 and V is TRBV19; the D gene is possibly TRBD2 (5 bases). This CDR3 has 14 amino acids. The V and J ends lost 3 bases and 6 bases respectively, with 13 bases between them. Looked up from germline, CDR1 is LNHDA and CDR2 is SQIVND (reference sequence).